The 17 T cell receptor beta chains below come from one sample, sequenced in a study of cytomegalovirus exposure and HLA in healthy donors. The PCR employed 60 Vbeta primers together with 13 Jbeta primers. The table came from immunoSEQ multiplex PCR; TCRdb's copy has only in-frame clones and leaves some out. This table has roughly 130,000 clones, roughly three fifths appearing once. Sequences were obtained from PBMCs. Receptor source: a man aged 18 to 29 in good health and CMV-seronegative.

The J gene is TRBJ2-3, the V gene TRBV4-3; 9 bases line up with TRBD1. The CDR3 contains 19 residues. Germline V CDR1 and CDR2: LGHNA, YSLEER. V shed 6 bases, J shed 5 bases, and the junction held 21 bases outside the gene matches. CDR3 nucleotide sequence: TGCGCCAGCAGTCCGGGACAGGGTATTCGGGCGGGAGTGAAAGATACGCAGTATTTT. The encoded protein is CASSPGQGIRAGVKDTQYF.

V gene TRBV6-5 combines with J gene TRBJ2-1; 11 bases agree with TRBD2. Losses at the gene ends were 5 bases for V and 8 bases for J; bases not matched to a gene: 8. The CDR3 totals 15 residues. Per the germline V gene, CDR1 is MNHEY and CDR2 is SVGAGI. The CDR3 DNA sequence: TGTGCCAGCAGTAATAGCGGGAGGGCCTCCCATGAGCAGTTCTTC. Translating it yields CASSNSGRASHEQFF.

CDR3 protein: CATSRTGTSGIRGTGELFF. The CDR3 nucleotides read TGTGCCACCAGCAGGACCGGGACTAGCGGGATCCGTGGGACCGGGGAGCTGTTTTTT. The chain is built from TRBV15 and TRBJ2-2; 13 bases map to TRBD2. The V segment lost 3 bases and the J segment 5 bases; nucleotides outside the gene matches: 12. Germline lookup yields CDR1 LNHNV and CDR2 YYDKDF (reference sequence). The CDR3 has 19 residues.

The chain recombines TRBV29-1 with TRBJ1-2; D ambiguous. The CDR3 has 14 residues. The germline V and J ends were trimmed by 3 bases and 4 bases, with 15 bases remaining between them. In germline, CDR1 is SQVTM, CDR2 ANQGSEA. The CDR3: CSVDVAEARYGYTF. CDR3 DNA sequence: TGCAGCGTTGACGTCGCGGAGGCCCGCTATGGCTACACCTTC.

This clone appeared once. The chain links TRBV7-9 to TRBJ2-3; TRBD2 is a possible D gene (6 bases). This CDR3 spans 15 amino acids. V was trimmed by 4 bases and J by 6 bases, leaving 17 bases between them. Per germline, CDR1 SEHNR and CDR2 FQNEAQ (reference sequence). CDR3 DNA: TGTGCCAGCAGCTCCCCGGGACTCATAGGGGATACGCAGTATTTT. Encoded protein: CASSSPGLIGDTQYF.

CDR3 loop: CSVQVFGNQETQYF. Written as DNA, the CDR3 is TGCAGCGTCCAAGTATTCGGGAATCAAGAGACCCAGTACTTC. The rearrangement links TRBV29-1 to TRBJ2-5; tentative D call: TRBD2 (5 bases). Per the germline V gene, CDR1 is SQVTM and CDR2 is ANQGSEA. The CDR3 runs 14 residues. Trimming pared 6 bases from V and 2 bases from J, leaving 16 bases between.

A few counts support this clone. The chain combines TRBV14 with TRBJ2-7; TRBD1 matches 7 bases. CDR3 length: 15 amino acids. Trimming removed 4 bases from V and 7 bases from J; junction bases left unmatched: 13. Germline V gene sequence: CDR1 SGHDN, CDR2 FVKESK. The CDR3, as DNA: TGTGCCAGCAGCCGGCGACAGGGAGAGCAGGGAGAGCAGTACTTC. Residues: CASSRRQGEQGEQYF.

This clone occurred once. The chain carries TRBV30 and TRBJ2-3, with 11 nucleotides matching TRBD2. Germline V CDR1 and CDR2: GTSNPN, SVGIG (reference sequence). V dropped 7 bases and J dropped 2; count of bases not matched to a gene: 5. CDR3 length: 14 amino acids. CDR3 loop: CALTSGELTDTQYF. The DNA for the CDR3 is TGTGCCTTGACTAGCGGGGAACTCACAGATACGCAGTATTTT.

The gene calls are TRBV9 and TRBJ2-5, with D tentatively TRBD1 (5 bases). The CDR3 is 11 residues long. CDR1 SGDLS and CDR2 YYNGEE come from the germline V gene. V lost 4 bases, J lost 9 bases, and 10 bases lay in between. The CDR3 reads CASSSLGAQYF. CDR3 in DNA: TGTGCCAGCAGCTCCCTAGGGGCCCAGTACTTC. The full variable domain, its missing parts supplied by reference TRBV9 and TRBJ2-5, is DSGVTQTPKHLITATGQRVTLRCSPRSGDLSVYWYQQSLDQGLQFLIQYYNGEERAKGNILERFSAQQFPDLHSELNLSSLELGDSALYFCASSSLGAQYFGPGTRLLVL.

This clone was observed a few times. The chain links TRBV7-9 to TRBJ1-2, with 9 bases aligning to TRBD1. V was pared by 5 bases and J by 7 bases, with 8 bases of the junction left unmatched. This CDR3 contains 14 residues. Germline loops: CDR1 SEHNR, CDR2 FQNEAQ (reference sequence). Written as DNA, the CDR3 is TGTGCCAGCAGCACAGCCGGGACAGGGCGTGGCTACACCTTC. It codes for CASSTAGTGRGYTF.

As for this clone: The same CDR3 is also encoded by other DNA sequences in this sample. This chain links TRBV10-3 with TRBJ1-1; no firm D call. Germline lookup yields CDR1 ENHRY and CDR2 SYGVKD. V lost 11 bases, J lost 1 base, and 14 bases lay in between. The CDR3 is 13 amino acids. The DNA for the CDR3 is TGTGCCGTATCCCCGAGAGAGAACACTGAAGCTTTCTTT. It is translated as CAVSPRENTEAFF.

This clone has just a few counts. This chain joins TRBV9 and TRBJ2-3; TRBD1 is a possible D gene (5 bases). V shed 1 base and J shed 6 bases, with 12 bases lying between them. CDR3 size: 14 residues. Germline V gene data show CDR1 as SGDLS and CDR2 as YYNGEE. CDR3 sequence: CASSVQGIFDTQYF. CDR3 nucleotide sequence: TGTGCCAGCAGCGTACAGGGAATTTTTGATACGCAGTATTTT.

This clone showed up just a few times. This rearrangement joins TRBV6-1 to TRBJ1-4; D gene ambiguous. In germline, CDR1 is MNHNS, CDR2 SASEGT. V dropped 5 bases and J dropped 7 bases, with 8 bases sitting between them. The CDR3 is made up of 12 amino acids. CDR3: CASSPRSEKLFF. In DNA form, the CDR3 reads TGTGCCAGCAGTCCGAGAAGTGAAAAACTGTTTTTT.

The J gene is TRBJ2-2, the V gene TRBV10-3; 7 nucleotides agree with TRBD1. With 4 bases clipped from V and 0 bases from J, the junction kept 2 bases outside the gene matches. Germline V CDR1 and CDR2: ENHRY, SYGVKD. This CDR3 is 15 amino acids long. CDR3 sequence reads: CAISGQGPNTGELFF. DNA of the CDR3: TGTGCCATCAGTGGACAGGGACCGAACACCGGGGAGCTGTTTTTT.

This clone was observed a handful of times. The chain links TRBV28 to TRBJ1-1; 8 nucleotides agree with TRBD1. Germline V lookup: CDR1 MDHEN, CDR2 SYDVKM. This CDR3 comprises 12 residues. The V gene end was trimmed by 6 bases and the J gene end by 4 bases; junction bases not matched to a gene: 1. CDR3 region: CASRDRVTEAFF. DNA for the CDR3: TGTGCCAGCAGGGACAGGGTCACTGAAGCTTTCTTT.

This chain joins TRBV5-1 and TRBJ2-6; 7 bases map to TRBD1. V shed 3 bases, J shed 2 bases, and the junction held 14 bases outside the gene matches. Germline V gene lookup returns CDR1 SGHRS and CDR2 YFSETQ. CDR3 size: 19 residues. CDR3 DNA: TGCGCCAGCAGCTCTCCGTCGACAGGGTTTGAAGCTGGGGCCAACGTCCTGACTTTC. Translated, it gives CASSSPSTGFEAGANVLTF.

The chain is built from TRBV7-9 and TRBJ2-7, with 12 bases identical to TRBD2. V was pared by 4 bases and J by 7 bases, with 8 bases of the junction left unmatched. The CDR3 sequence is 15 residues long. Germline V gene lookup returns CDR1 SEHNR and CDR2 FQNEAQ (reference sequence). The CDR3 region has the DNA TGTGCCAGCAGCTCCAGACTAGCGGGAGAGGGAGAGCAGTACTTC. Its protein product is CASSSRLAGEGEQYF.